This T cell receptor beta chain was retrieved from a study of identifying expanded T cells in peripheral blood. The study's findings and limits: Differentially abundant clones: 1 to 1.5 between replicates, 16.4 at around 14 days, more than 18 at four.

Assay used: immunoSEQ multiplex PCR; TCRdb lists only in-frame clones, some missing. The sample records approximately 100,000 clones, around 90% being singletons. As to this clone: The antigen remains undetermined.

This CDR3 contains 14 residues. Trimming removed 0 bases from V and 4 bases from J, with 10 bases in between. Germline V gene sequence: CDR1 SGHKS, CDR2 YYEKEE (reference sequence). The sample comprised blood. The chain carries TRBV5-5 and TRBJ2-5; weak D call: TRBD1 (5 bases). The sequence was collected from a person between 18 and 75 years old in good health. The CDR3 DNA follows: TGTGCCAGCAGCTTGGGACAGTGGGCAGAGACCCAGTACTTC. Encoded protein: CASSLGQWAETQYF.